This is a list of T cell receptor beta chains from one sample in a study of blood T cell repertoires in COVID-19. Sequenced by immunoSEQ multiplex PCR; TCRdb stores in-frame clones only, minus some. Of 200,000 to 250,000 clones in the sample, approximately 85% were seen once. Sequencing input: peripheral blood. The source is a woman of 80 years or more with COVID-19, enrolled during active disease. The CDR3 runs from the conserved cysteine through the conserved F or W. The D gene is left open where the match is weak. Clone size is shown for a subset of rows, as once, few, many or a class of expanded clone.

clone_size	d_call	j_call	v_call	cdr3_nt	cdr3_aa
many	TRBD2	TRBJ2-7	TRBV10-3	TGTGCCACCGGGACTAGCGGGTCCCTCAGGTACGAGCAGTACTTC	CATGTSGSLRYEQYF
few	TRBD2	TRBJ2-1	TRBV9	TGTGCCAGCAGCGTAGCTATGGCGGGAGGGGGAAATGAGCAGTTCTTC	CASSVAMAGGGNEQFF
.	TRBD2	TRBJ2-1	TRBV10-2	TGCGCCAGCAGTGTTCTAGCGGGGAGGGGCGAGCAGTTCTTC	CASSVLAGRGEQFF
few	.	TRBJ1-2	TRBV12-3/TRBV12-4	TGTGCCAGCAGTTTTCGGGGAGACTATGGCTACACCTTC	CASSFRGDYGYTF
.	.	TRBJ2-7	TRBV28	TGTGCCAGCAACCCTACAGCCTCAGCCACAAAGCAGTACTTC	CASNPTASATKQYF
.	TRBD2	TRBJ2-1	TRBV7-2	TGTGCCAGCAGCTTAACGAGCGGGGGCTACAATGAGCAGTTCTTC	CASSLTSGGYNEQFF
few	.	TRBJ1-5	TRBV14	TGTGCCAGCAGCCAAACCGGGAGCCATCAGCCCCAGCATTTT	CASSQTGSHQPQHF
.	.	TRBJ2-3	TRBV5-4	TGTGCCAGCAGCTTGAGGCGTGGCGGAGATACGCAGTATTTT	CASSLRRGGDTQYF
.	.	TRBJ2-2	TRBV2	TGTGCCAGCAGTGAATTTCCTGGACAGTTCGGGGAGCTGTTTTTT	CASSEFPGQFGELFF
.	.	TRBJ1-1	TRBV11-1	TGTGCCAGCAGCTCCAATAGGGGGGGAAAAGCTTTCTTT	CASSSNRGGKAFF
once	TRBD2	TRBJ2-7	TRBV5-1	TGCGCCAGCAGCCCAAGCGGGGGGGCCTACGAGCAGTACTTC	CASSPSGGAYEQYF
.	TRBD1	TRBJ1-2	TRBV25-1	TGTGCCAGCAGACAGGGGAACTATGGCTACACCTTC	CASRQGNYGYTF
.	.	TRBJ1-4	TRBV5-1	TGCGCCAGCAGCGGCCCAGGGATTGGTGAAAAACTGTTTTTT	CASSGPGIGEKLFF
.	TRBD2	TRBJ2-7	TRBV5-4	TGTGCCAGCAGCTTGGCCCCCTTTACTAGCGGCGAGCAGTACTTC	CASSLAPFTSGEQYF
.	.	TRBJ2-1	TRBV19	TGTGCCAGTAGCCTCTCCGGGATCTACAATGAGCAGTTCTTC	CASSLSGIYNEQFF
.	.	TRBJ2-5	TRBV27	TGTGCCAGCAGTTTAGAGGTTAGGGAGACCCAGTACTTC	CASSLEVRETQYF
.	TRBD1	TRBJ1-3	TRBV5-4	TGTGCCAGCAGCCGGACAGGCAGCTCTGGAAACACCATATATTTT	CASSRTGSSGNTIYF
.	.	TRBJ2-3	TRBV5-1	TGCGCCAGCAGCCCCCCGGGGAGTACAGATACGCAGTATTTT	CASSPPGSTDTQYF
few	TRBD1	TRBJ2-2	TRBV30	TGTGCCTGGAGTGGGACAGGGCCCGGGGAGCTGTTTTTT	CAWSGTGPGELFF
once	.	TRBJ2-3	TRBV18	TGTGCCAGCTCACCAGAGGATACGCAGTATTTT	CASSPEDTQYF
.	TRBD2	TRBJ2-3	TRBV11-2	TGTGCCAGCAGCTCTAGCGGGGGCGGCACAGATACGCAGTATTTT	CASSSSGGGTDTQYF
.	TRBD1	TRBJ1-3	TRBV3-1/TRBV3-2	TGTGCCAGCAGCGACAGGGGAGGCGGAAACACCATATATTTT	CASSDRGGGNTIYF
.	.	TRBJ2-1	TRBV7-2	TGTGCCAGCAGAGAATTACAGGGTCTGAATGAGCAGTTCTTC	CASRELQGLNEQFF
.	.	TRBJ2-3	TRBV10-3	TGTGCCACAACTAGCGGGACAGGGGATACGCAGTATTTT	CATTSGTGDTQYF
few	.	TRBJ1-1	TRBV18	TGTGCCAGCTCACCGGGACTGACGAACACTGAAGCTTTCTTT	CASSPGLTNTEAFF
.	.	TRBJ2-1	TRBV18	TGTGCCAGCTCACCAATGGCTAGCGACTACAATGAGCAGTTCTTC	CASSPMASDYNEQFF
.	.	TRBJ2-5	TRBV10-2	TGCGCCAGCAGAGAGCTGGGAGGCGGAGAGACCCAGTACTTC	CASRELGGGETQYF
.	.	TRBJ2-1	TRBV7-9	TGTGCCAGCAGCTTCGCGGAGCAGTTCTTC	CASSFAEQFF
.	.	TRBJ2-2	TRBV9	TGTGCCAGCAGCGTAGTAAGAGGGTTGGGCACCGGGGAGCTGTTTTTT	CASSVVRGLGTGELFF
once	.	TRBJ2-4	TRBV6-5	TGTGCCAGCAGCAGGGGACACATTCAGTACTTC	CASSRGHIQYF
.	.	TRBJ2-1	TRBV20-1	TGCAGTGCCCCAACCAGGAATGAGCAGTTCTTC	CSAPTRNEQFF
.	TRBD1	TRBJ2-5	TRBV11-2	TGTGCCAGCAGCGCTAGGACAGGGGTGCGCCAAGAGACCCAGTACTTC	CASSARTGVRQETQYF
.	.	TRBJ2-1	TRBV18	TGTGCCAGCTCACCTCTGTCGGATGAGCAGTTCTTC	CASSPLSDEQFF
few	TRBD2	TRBJ2-7	TRBV29-1	TGCAGCGGTCGGGGTAGCGGGACCTACGAGCAGTACTTC	CSGRGSGTYEQYF
.	TRBD1	TRBJ1-3	TRBV4-1	TGCGCCAGCAGCCACCCGGGACAGGGACAAAACACCATATATTTT	CASSHPGQGQNTIYF
.	TRBD1	TRBJ1-1	TRBV7-9	TGTGCCAGCAGCCCCCGCGGGACAGGGAAGACTGAAGCTTTCTTT	CASSPRGTGKTEAFF
.	TRBD1	TRBJ1-4	TRBV6-5	TGTGCCAGCAGTCTAGGAGGGGGCGGCGGAGAAAAACTGTTTTTT	CASSLGGGGGEKLFF
many	.	TRBJ1-6	TRBV15	TGTGCCACCAGCAGAGTCGGGGATTCACCCCTCCACTTT	CATSRVGDSPLHF
.	.	TRBJ1-2	TRBV4-1	TGCGCCAGCAGCCAAACCGTCCCCCGGGTTCCTCTGGGTGGCTACACCTTC	CASSQTVPRVPLGGYTF
.	.	TRBJ1-5	TRBV2	TGTGCCAGCAGTGAACTATATAGCAATCAGCCCCAGCATTTT	CASSELYSNQPQHF
.	.	TRBJ1-2	TRBV5-1	TGCGCCAGCAGCTTGGATCGCGCATATGGCTACACCTTC	CASSLDRAYGYTF
.	TRBD1	TRBJ1-2	TRBV2	TGTGCCAACAAGCGGGACAGGGGGTTTTATGGCTACACCTTC	CANKRDRGFYGYTF
.	TRBD2	TRBJ2-3	TRBV7-3	TGTGCCAGCAGCTTACTAGCGGGAGTAGAGTCGCAGTATTTT	CASSLLAGVESQYF
.	TRBD1	TRBJ2-5	TRBV12-3/TRBV12-4	TGTGCCAGCAGTGCCCAGACAGGGGAGACCCAGTACTTC	CASSAQTGETQYF
.	.	TRBJ2-3	TRBV3-1/TRBV3-2	TGTGCCAGCAGCCCTCCGGGGACAGATACGCAGTATTTT	CASSPPGTDTQYF
.	TRBD2	TRBJ2-2	TRBV10-3	TGTGCCATGGGGAGCGGGAGAGGGGACACCGGGGAGCTGTTTTTT	CAMGSGRGDTGELFF